The 20 T cell receptor beta chains below were found in one sample sequenced in a study of blood T cell repertoires in COVID-19. Here immunoSEQ multiplex PCR was the method, and the copy in TCRdb shows in-frame clones only, minus some. The table has around 150,000 clones, about 86% seen once. Sequenced material: peripheral blood. The receptors were sampled from an older woman with acute or convalescent COVID-19.

V gene TRBV27 combines with J gene TRBJ1-1; a weak D match, TRBD1 (5 bases). CDR1 and CDR2 from the germline V gene are MNHEY and SMNVEV (reference sequence). The germline V and J ends were trimmed by 5 bases and 2 bases, with 21 bases remaining between them. This CDR3 has 17 residues. The CDR3 coding sequence is TGTGCCAGCAGTACTCGCGGCCCCAGGGTAACAAACACTGAAGCTTTCTTT. It encodes CASSTRGPRVTNTEAFF.

The rearrangement joins TRBV7-3 to TRBJ2-3, with a tentative D call TRBD2 (6 bases). This CDR3 is 17 amino acids long. Germline-derived CDR1 and CDR2 are SGHTA and FQGTGA. V lost 2 bases and J 8 bases, leaving 23 bases between the germline ends. The CDR3 nucleotides are TGTGCCAGCAGCTTACTCCGGAGGGCCCTCGGTTTTAGTACGCAGTATTTT. Residues: CASSLLRRALGFSTQYF.

The CDR3 coding sequence is TGTGCCAGCAGTTTAGCAGGAAATCAGCCCCAGCATTTT. Its protein is CASSLAGNQPQHF. The rearrangement joins TRBV28 to TRBJ1-5; unclear D gene. The CDR3 spans 13 residues. Trimming removed 2 bases at V and 4 bases at J, with 6 bases between. The V gene's germline CDR1 is MDHEN and CDR2 SYDVKM.

This chain joins TRBV28 and TRBJ1-1; TRBD1 aligns across 7 bases. This CDR3 region has 14 residues. V dropped 6 bases and J dropped 1; count of bases not matched to a gene: 5. In germline, CDR1 is MDHEN, CDR2 SYDVKM. The CDR3 reads CASRKGTANTEAFF. The CDR3 coding sequence is TGTGCCAGCAGAAAAGGGACAGCGAACACTGAAGCTTTCTTT.

This chain uses TRBV11-3 with TRBJ2-5, with a weak D call TRBD2 (5 bases). In germline, CDR1 is SGHNT, CDR2 YENEEA. Trimming left V 5 bases short and J 0 bases short, with 16 bases between. The CDR3 runs 16 residues. CDR3 sequence (DNA): TGTGCCAGCAGCGGGATAGGGAGACGGTACCAAGAGACCCAGTACTTC. This codes for CASSGIGRRYQETQYF. Drawing the rest from reference TRBV11-3 and TRBJ2-5, the complete variable domain is EAGVVQSPRYKIIEKKQPVAFWCNPISGHNTLYWYLQNLGQGPELLIRYENEEAVDDSQLPKDRFSAERLKGVDSTLKIQPAELGDSAVYLCASSGIGRRYQETQYFGPGTRLLVL.

This clone has only a few counts. CDR3 loop: CASSYSGGSAQHF. In DNA, the CDR3 is TGTGCCAGCAGTTACTCGGGGGGTTCAGCCCAGCATTTT. The chain couples TRBV6-5 to TRBJ1-5; D is perhaps TRBD1 (5 bases). CDR3 size: 13 residues. Germline assignment: CDR1 MNHEY and CDR2 SVGAGI. Between the trimmed V and J ends, which lost 0 bases and 11 bases, there was a span of 11 bases.

The gene calls are TRBV11-3 and TRBJ2-3; 9 bases line up with TRBD2. Losses at the gene ends were 4 bases for V and 4 bases for J; bases not matched to a gene: 18. From germline, CDR1 is SGHNT and CDR2 YENEEA. The CDR3 contains 19 residues. The CDR3 protein is CASSSRLDTGTSHSDTQYF. The CDR3 DNA reads as TGTGCCAGCAGCTCCCGACTAGATACCGGGACTAGCCACTCAGATACGCAGTATTTT.

The V gene is TRBV4-1, the J gene TRBJ1-5; D is unclear. The germline gives CDR1 MGHRA, CDR2 YSYEKL. Trimming removed 0 bases from V and 3 bases from J, with 12 bases in between. This CDR3 is built from 16 residues. CDR3 sequence reads: CASSQEGRSFNQPQHF. The CDR3 nucleotides are TGCGCCAGCAGCCAAGAGGGCCGTTCATTCAATCAGCCCCAGCATTTT.

The chain employs TRBV28 and TRBJ2-7; the match to TRBD2 covers 13 bases. The V and J ends lost 6 bases and 4 bases, in that order; junction bases with no gene match: 15. The length of the CDR3 is 18 residues. The V gene's germline CDR1 is MDHEN and CDR2 SYDVKM. The DNA of the CDR3 is TGTGCCAGCAGCAGACTAGCGGGAGGCCATGGAAGACATTACGAGCAGTACTTC. Protein: CASSRLAGGHGRHYEQYF.

This chain joins TRBV6-5 and TRBJ1-5; 7 bases align to TRBD1. The CDR3 runs to 14 residues. CDR1 and CDR2 (germline): MNHEY, SVGAGI. The V gene end was trimmed by 6 bases and the J gene end by 5 bases; junction bases not matched to a gene: 7. CDR3 coding DNA: TGTGCCAGCAGCCTTAACAGGGGATATCAGCCCCAGCATTTT. Protein sequence: CASSLNRGYQPQHF.

The count of this clone is one. This chain links TRBV6-1 with TRBJ2-7; 7 positions match TRBD2. Germline V gene lookup returns CDR1 MNHNS and CDR2 SASEGT. The ends lost 3 bases at V and 6 bases at J; junction bases unmatched: 5. The CDR3 has 13 amino acids. The CDR3 DNA follows: TGTGCCAGCAGTGAGGGGAGGGGCAGCGAGCAGTACTTC. Its translation is CASSEGRGSEQYF.

This clone appeared once. This chain connects TRBV19 to TRBJ1-5; the D is unclear. From germline, CDR1 is LNHDA and CDR2 SQIVND (reference sequence). V was trimmed by 5 bases and J by 2 bases, leaving 16 bases between them. The CDR3 extends over 16 amino acids. Here the CDR3 reads CASSASPKGGNQPQHF. Here the CDR3 DNA reads TGTGCCAGTAGTGCGAGCCCAAAGGGAGGCAATCAGCCCCAGCATTTT.

The rearrangement uses TRBV6-6 and TRBJ1-5, with D perhaps matching TRBD1 (6 bases). There are 12 residues in the CDR3. The ends were cut back, 6 bases at V and 7 bases at J, with 10 bases in the middle. Germline V gene lookup returns CDR1 MNHNY and CDR2 SVGAGI (reference sequence). The CDR3 loop is CASRPGEQPQHF. DNA of the CDR3: TGTGCCAGCAGACCAGGGGAGCAGCCCCAGCATTTT.

V and J are TRBV4-1 and TRBJ2-2, with 13 bases lining up with TRBD2. This CDR3 comprises 16 residues. Trimming removed 4 bases from V and 4 bases from J; junction bases left unmatched: 3. Germline CDR1 MGHRA, CDR2 YSYEKL. CDR3 in amino acids: CASSRGLAGVTGELFF. CDR3 coding DNA: TGCGCCAGCAGCCGCGGACTAGCGGGAGTCACCGGGGAGCTGTTTTTT.

This clone has just a few counts. This sequence joins TRBV3-1 (or the pseudogene TRBV3-2) and TRBJ2-1, with D possibly matching TRBD2 (5 bases). The V gene's germline CDR1 is LGHDT and CDR2 YNNKEL (reference sequence). This CDR3 spans 16 amino acids. With 4 bases removed from V and 5 bases from J, the gap between germline ends came to 18 bases. The CDR3 DNA sequence: TGTGCCAGCAGCCCAGAGATGGAGAGGGTGGACAATGAGCAGTTCTTC. It codes for CASSPEMERVDNEQFF.

The V call is TRBV28, the J call TRBJ2-7; 9 nucleotides line up with TRBD2. The CDR3 has 14 residues. The germline V gene has CDR1 MDHEN and CDR2 SYDVKM. The ends lost 7 bases at V and 5 bases at J; junction bases unmatched: 9. This CDR3 reads CASTLSGSSHEQYF. CDR3 bases: TGTGCCAGCACCCTTAGCGGGAGTAGCCACGAGCAGTACTTC. Drawing the rest from reference TRBV28 and TRBJ2-7, the complete variable domain is DVKVTQSSRYLVKRTGEKVFLECVQDMDHENMFWYRQDPGLGLRLIYFSYDVKMKEKGDIPEGYSVSREKKERFSLILESASTNQTSMYLCASTLSGSSHEQYFGPGTRLTVT.

The rearrangement links TRBV5-1 to TRBJ2-5, with 12 bases that match TRBD2. This CDR3 region has 17 residues. V shed 0 bases, J shed 4 bases, and the junction held 7 bases outside the gene matches. From germline, CDR1 is SGHRS and CDR2 YFSETQ. In nucleotides, the CDR3 is TGCGCCAGCAGCTTGGGGCAACTAGCGGGAGGATTAGAGACCCAGTACTTC. Encoded protein: CASSLGQLAGGLETQYF.

The CDR3 bases are TGTGCCAGCAGCTCCACTAGCGGGAGTGGGGATGAGCAGTTCTTC. Translating gives CASSSTSGSGDEQFF. The chain is built from TRBV9 and TRBJ2-1, with TRBD2 matching over 11 bases. The germline V gene encodes CDR1 SGDLS and CDR2 YYNGEE. Trimming at V came to 4 bases and at J to 8 bases, leaving 8 bases not matched to a gene. This CDR3 region has 15 residues.

V gene TRBV24-1 combines with J gene TRBJ1-3; D unresolved. V dropped 4 bases and J dropped 3 bases, with 6 bases sitting between them. The V gene's germline CDR1 is KGHDR and CDR2 SFDVKD. CDR3 size: 13 residues. CDR3 bases: TGTGCCACCAGTGAGGTCGGTGGAAACACCATATATTTT. It is translated as CATSEVGGNTIYF.

The chain couples TRBV6-1 to TRBJ1-5; D call uncertain. Looked up from germline, CDR1 is MNHNS and CDR2 is SASEGT. The CDR3 is 12 amino acids. V was pared by 5 bases and J by 5 bases, with 7 bases between. The chain's CDR3 is CASSFQDQPQHF. CDR3 nucleotides: TGTGCCAGCAGTTTTCAGGATCAGCCCCAGCATTTT.